What follows is one TCR beta chain and its context. The clone's antigen remains unknown. No base qualities exist here, and no much larger clone lies one base off it. The data originate from a study of blood T cells in healthy people across ages (dated by TCRdb to the mid-2010s). About the investigation overall: In model experiments, template switching captured about one uniquely barcoded TCR beta cDNA molecule for every two T cells. The study measured age-related changes in TCR beta repertoire diversity using deep sequencing normalized with unique cDNA molecular identifiers. The study analyzed two additional independent replicas of 1 million unique cDNA reads from the same blood draw for two donors, one aged 18 to 29 and one aged 80 or older. To avoid experimental bias, donors of different ages were spread randomly across the sequencing lanes. Four age groups were formed from the donors: young (average about 15 years), middle-aged (approximately 41), aged (approximately 60) and long-lived (about 75). Findings and caveats that apply to the study as a whole: Estimates of total diversity based on one million sequenced T cells were considered lower bounds and underestimates. A strong correlation was found between observed TCR beta diversity and the percentage of naive T cells measured by flow cytometry. Because donor CMV infection status was unknown, age-related changes in expanded clonotypes were potentially confounded. Compared with the aged group, the long-lived group had more naive CD4+ T cells, fewer expanded clones and increased TCR diversity, suggesting age selection. Conclusive comparison of naive and antigen-experienced compartments was prevented by the profiling of bulk unsorted PBMCs. As age increased, observed TCR beta diversity per million T cells dropped in a roughly linear way, and a significant reduction was already evident by age 40.

Donors were 39 systemically healthy Caucasian individuals from Russia aged about 6 to 100 years. Around 10 milliliters of peripheral blood were drawn from each donor into EDTA-treated Vacutainer tubes. Ficoll-Paque density-gradient centrifugation was used to isolate PBMCs, with at least 6 million per sample. Total RNA was extracted from PBMCs with Trizol reagent, with at least 5.5 micrograms obtained per sample. For every donor, an aliquot of PBMCs went through flow cytometry to measure the percentages of naive CD45RAhigh/CD27high T cells. Receptor libraries were prepared by 5' RACE. The reads were generated on an Illumina HiSeq 2500. The second PCR ran for roughly 7 to 11 cycles and used a J-beta primer mix along with a sample-barcoded 5' primer. A unique molecular identifier was introduced onto each TCR beta cDNA molecule by a template-switch 5' adaptor carrying 12 random nucleotides. Each sample yielded at least 3 million CDR3-containing paired-end reads. The Mint cDNA synthesis kit, primed by a TRBC-specific oligonucleotide, was used to synthesize first-strand cDNA from all RNA. Following uracil-DNA glycosylase treatment, a first 18-cycle PCR with universal primers M1SS and BC2_uni_R was performed on all cDNA. Under the source paper's analysis protocol: Each sample was normalized by randomly selecting 1 million high-quality reads, each carrying a distinct molecular identifier. Reads with shared molecular identifiers were discarded instead of being binned into consensus sequences. CDR3 identification, clonotype clustering and error correction used MiTCR with a Q25 quality threshold and the strictest error-elimination algorithm. A nonparametric unseen species model with Euler transformation was used to estimate a lower bound on total TCR beta diversity. TCRdb took the public reads, trimmed them with fastp at Q25, ran MiXCR for clone calling and kept in-frame beta chains. CDR3 protein sequences are deduplicated, and each keeps its most common genes and DNA. The V and J calls come from TCRdb's annotation, not from the publication. The sample table records over 600,000 distinct CDR3 sequences; roughly 46% of these occur just once. The top ten clonotypes cover approximately 18% of the sample.

The CDR3 measures 12 amino acids from cysteine to phenylalanine. The CDR3 DNA has 36 bases and is translated from base 1. CDR1 and CDR2, per the germline V gene (reference sequence), are DFQATT and SNEGSKA. This TCR was recovered from a man aged 80 or over in good health. The material sequenced was blood. This receptor chain uses TRBV20-1 and TRBJ2-4, with no confident D gene call. The J call is in doubt because the DNA end fits TRBJ2-7 better. The CDR3 reads CSARDYQYEQYF. The DNA sequence reads TGCAGTGCTAGAGATTACCAATACGAGCAGTACTTC.